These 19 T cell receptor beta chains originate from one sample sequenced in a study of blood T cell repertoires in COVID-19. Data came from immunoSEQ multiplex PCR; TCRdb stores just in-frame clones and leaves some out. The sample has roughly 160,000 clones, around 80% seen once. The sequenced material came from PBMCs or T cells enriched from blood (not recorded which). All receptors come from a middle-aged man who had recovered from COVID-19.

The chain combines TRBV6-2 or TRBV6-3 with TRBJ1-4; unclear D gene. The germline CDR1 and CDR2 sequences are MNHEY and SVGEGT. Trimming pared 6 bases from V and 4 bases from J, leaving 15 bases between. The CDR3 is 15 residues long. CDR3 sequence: CASSQDSNRNEKLFF. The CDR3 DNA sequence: TGTGCCAGCAGCCAGGACTCGAACCGTAATGAAAAACTGTTTTTT.

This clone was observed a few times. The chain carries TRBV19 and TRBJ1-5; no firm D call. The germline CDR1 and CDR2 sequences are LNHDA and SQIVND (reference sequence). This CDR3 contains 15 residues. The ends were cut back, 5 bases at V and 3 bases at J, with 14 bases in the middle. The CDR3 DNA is TGTGCCAGTAGTCAACTATGGCAGACCAATCAGCCCCAGCATTTT. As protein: CASSQLWQTNQPQHF.

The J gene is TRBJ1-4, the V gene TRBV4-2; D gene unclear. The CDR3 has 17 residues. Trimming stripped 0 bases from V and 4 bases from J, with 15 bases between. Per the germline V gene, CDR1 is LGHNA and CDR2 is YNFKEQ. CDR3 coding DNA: TGTGCCAGCAGCCAAGATCGGAGAGCCACCTTTAATGAAAAACTGTTTTTT. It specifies CASSQDRRATFNEKLFF.

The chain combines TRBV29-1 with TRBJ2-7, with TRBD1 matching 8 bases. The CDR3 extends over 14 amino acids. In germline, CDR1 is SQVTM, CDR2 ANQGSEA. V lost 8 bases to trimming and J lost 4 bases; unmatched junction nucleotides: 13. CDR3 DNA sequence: TGCAGCACTTGGGGCGGACAGGGAGTATACGAGCAGTACTTC. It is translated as CSTWGGQGVYEQYF.

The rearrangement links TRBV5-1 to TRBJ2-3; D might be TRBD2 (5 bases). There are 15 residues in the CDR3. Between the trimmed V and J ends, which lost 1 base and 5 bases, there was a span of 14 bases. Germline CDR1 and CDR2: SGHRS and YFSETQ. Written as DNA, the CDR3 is TGCGCCAGCAGCTTGTTGAGGGATTTGGGAGATACGCAGTATTTT. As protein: CASSLLRDLGDTQYF.

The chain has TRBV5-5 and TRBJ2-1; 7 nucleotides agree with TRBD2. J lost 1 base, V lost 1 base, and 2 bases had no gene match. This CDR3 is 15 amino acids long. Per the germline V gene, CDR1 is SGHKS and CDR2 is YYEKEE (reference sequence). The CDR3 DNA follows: TGTGCCAGCAGCTTGCGGGGGGATTCCTACAATGAGCAGTTCTTC. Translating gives CASSLRGDSYNEQFF.

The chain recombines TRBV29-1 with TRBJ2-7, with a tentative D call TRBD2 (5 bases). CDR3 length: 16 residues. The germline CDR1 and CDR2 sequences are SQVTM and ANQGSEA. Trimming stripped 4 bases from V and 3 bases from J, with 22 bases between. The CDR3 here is CSVVRRLRGLLYEQYF. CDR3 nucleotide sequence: TGCAGCGTTGTACGAAGGCTAAGAGGGCTACTCTACGAGCAGTACTTC.

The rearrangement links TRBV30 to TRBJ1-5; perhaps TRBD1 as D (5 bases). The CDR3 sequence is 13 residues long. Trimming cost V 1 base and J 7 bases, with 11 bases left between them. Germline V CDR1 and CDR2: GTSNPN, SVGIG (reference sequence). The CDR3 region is CAWSGAGNQPQHF. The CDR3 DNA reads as TGTGCCTGGAGTGGGGCAGGGAACCAGCCCCAGCATTTT.

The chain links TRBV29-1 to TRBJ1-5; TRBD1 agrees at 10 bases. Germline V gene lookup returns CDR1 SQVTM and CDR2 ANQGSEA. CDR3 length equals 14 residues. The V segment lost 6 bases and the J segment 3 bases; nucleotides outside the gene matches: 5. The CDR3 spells CSVGTGAPNQPQHF. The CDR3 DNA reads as TGCAGCGTCGGGACAGGGGCGCCCAATCAGCCCCAGCATTTT.

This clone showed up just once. CDR3 residues: CASSLGAGKFWYEQYF. CDR3 nucleotide sequence: TGCGCCAGCAGCTTGGGTGCGGGGAAATTTTGGTACGAGCAGTACTTC. V and J are TRBV5-1 and TRBJ2-7; D is perhaps TRBD2 (6 bases). CDR3 length: 16 residues. CDR1 and CDR2 from the germline V gene are SGHRS and YFSETQ. V dropped 0 bases and J dropped 4 bases, with 17 bases sitting between them.

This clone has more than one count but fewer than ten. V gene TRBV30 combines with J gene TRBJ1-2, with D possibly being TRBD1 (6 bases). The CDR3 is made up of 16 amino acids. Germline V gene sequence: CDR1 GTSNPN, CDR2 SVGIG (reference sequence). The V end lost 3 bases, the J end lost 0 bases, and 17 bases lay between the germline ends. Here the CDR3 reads CAWRGTNLQANYGYTF. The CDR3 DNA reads TGTGCCTGGAGGGGGACAAATCTACAAGCTAACTATGGCTACACCTTC.

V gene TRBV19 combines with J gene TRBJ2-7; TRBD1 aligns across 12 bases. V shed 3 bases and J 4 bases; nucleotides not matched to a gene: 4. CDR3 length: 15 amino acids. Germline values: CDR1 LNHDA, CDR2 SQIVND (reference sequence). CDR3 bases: TGTGCCAGTAGTATGGGGACAGGGGGCGCGTACGAGCAGTACTTC. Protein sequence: CASSMGTGGAYEQYF.

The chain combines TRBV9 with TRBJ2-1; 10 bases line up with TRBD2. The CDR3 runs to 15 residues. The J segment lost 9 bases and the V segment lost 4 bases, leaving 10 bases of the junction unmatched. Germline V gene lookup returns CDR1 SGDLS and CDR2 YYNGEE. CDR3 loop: CASSPRGSGGGEQFF. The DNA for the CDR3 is TGTGCCAGCAGCCCCCGGGGAAGCGGGGGGGGTGAGCAGTTCTTC.

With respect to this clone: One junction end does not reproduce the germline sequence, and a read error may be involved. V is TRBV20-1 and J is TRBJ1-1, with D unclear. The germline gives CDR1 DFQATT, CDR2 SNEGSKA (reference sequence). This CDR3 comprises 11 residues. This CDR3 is CSARGDSEAFF. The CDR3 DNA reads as TGCAGTGCGAGAGGCGATTCTGAAGCTTTCTTT.

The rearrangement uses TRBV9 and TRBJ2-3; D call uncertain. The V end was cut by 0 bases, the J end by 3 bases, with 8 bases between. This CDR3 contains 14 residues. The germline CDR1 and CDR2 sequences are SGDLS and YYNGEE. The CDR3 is CASSVETRTDTQYF. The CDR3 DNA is TGTGCCAGCAGCGTAGAGACAAGGACAGATACGCAGTATTTT.

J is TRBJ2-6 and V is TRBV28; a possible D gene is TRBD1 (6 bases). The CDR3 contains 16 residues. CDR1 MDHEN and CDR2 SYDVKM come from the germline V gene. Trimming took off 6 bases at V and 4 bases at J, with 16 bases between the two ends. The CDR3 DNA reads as TGTGCCAGCAGCCACCCAGGGGACCTGGGGGCCAACGTCCTGACTTTC. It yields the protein CASSHPGDLGANVLTF.

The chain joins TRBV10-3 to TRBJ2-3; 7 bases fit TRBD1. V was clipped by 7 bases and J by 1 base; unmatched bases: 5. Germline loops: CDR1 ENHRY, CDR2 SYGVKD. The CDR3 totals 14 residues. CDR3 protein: CAITNGQGTDTQYF. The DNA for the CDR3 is TGTGCCATCACCAACGGACAGGGCACAGATACGCAGTATTTT.

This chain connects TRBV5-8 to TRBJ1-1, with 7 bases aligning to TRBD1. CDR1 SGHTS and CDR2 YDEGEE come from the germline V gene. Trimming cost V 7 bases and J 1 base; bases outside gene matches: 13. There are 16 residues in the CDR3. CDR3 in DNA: TGTGCCAGCCCGGGGGGGAACAGGGGAGCGAACACTGAAGCTTTCTTT. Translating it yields CASPGGNRGANTEAFF.

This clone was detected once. CDR3 residues: CASSPQGLSYGYTF. For the CDR3, the DNA is TGCGCCAGCAGCCCTCAGGGACTGAGTTATGGCTACACCTTC. The rearrangement uses TRBV4-3 and TRBJ1-2, with D tentatively TRBD1 (5 bases). With 4 bases removed from V and 5 bases from J, the gap between germline ends came to 14 bases. Germline CDR1 reads LGHNA; CDR2 reads YSLEER. The CDR3 has 14 amino acids.